This T cell receptor beta chain was sequenced in a study of monozygotic twins with inflammatory bowel disease. This CDR3 comprises 18 residues. Germline CDR1 reads MNHNS; CDR2 reads SASEGT. Each CDR3 protein gets one entry in TCRdb, which reprocessed the 5' RACE reads and gives no DNA. The data show about 300,000 distinct CDR3 sequences, and the top ten clones hold approximately 5.4%. The V gene is TRBV6-1, the J gene TRBJ1-6; without DNA, the TCRdb call of TRBD1 cannot be checked. This receptor was identified in a human donor with ulcerative colitis or Crohn's disease, or a healthy co-twin of an affected twin (not recorded which). The sample was blood. The CDR3 protein is CASSTGQGLSSYNSPLHF.